Each of the 2 T cell receptor beta chains below was sequenced from the same sample in a study of cytomegalovirus exposure and HLA in healthy donors. PCR involved 60 Vbeta and 13 Jbeta primers. Profiling relied on immunoSEQ multiplex PCR, and the TCRdb table lists in-frame clones only, not all of them. The sample lists about 160,000 clones, around three quarters occurring once. Material: PBMCs. The receptors here all came from a woman in her thirties or forties in good health and CMV-seronegative.

On this clone itself: The sample contains more than one DNA sequence encoding this CDR3. The V gene is TRBV25-1, the J gene TRBJ2-5, with TRBD1 matching over 9 bases. The J segment lost 3 bases and the V segment lost 5 bases, leaving 4 bases of the junction unmatched. This CDR3 contains 14 residues. Looked up from germline, CDR1 is MGHDK and CDR2 is SYGVNS. CDR3 coding DNA: TGTGCCAGCAGTCCTTGGACAGGGGAAGAGACCCAGTACTTC. Its translation is CASSPWTGEETQYF.

The genes are TRBV7-6 and TRBJ2-7; 8 bases fit TRBD2. The germline V gene encodes CDR1 SGHVS and CDR2 FNYEAQ. V was clipped by 0 bases and J by 4 bases; unmatched bases: 11. The CDR3 spans 17 residues. Here the CDR3 DNA reads TGTGCCAGCAGCTTAGCGCTTAAGCGGGGGAGTCCTTACGAGCAGTACTTC. It yields the protein CASSLALKRGSPYEQYF.